This T cell receptor beta chain came from a study of beta chain features in type 1 diabetes. Across the study: Regarding age, gender and cell yields, patients proved similar to healthy donors.

Findings and limits, study-wide: PCR, the amplification step, might favor shorter templates, equally in patients and controls.

As every portion of the isolated RNA was reverse transcribed, the sequencing read expressed TCRB transcripts. Libraries were prepared by immunoSEQ multiplex PCR; TCRdb keeps only in-frame clonotypes and omits some of them. Here the sample spans around 500,000 clones, 11% being singletons. Germline V gives CDR1 ENHRY, CDR2 SYGVKD. Unmatched junction bases numbered 6, after V lost 5 bases and J lost 6 bases. CDR3 length: 14 amino acids. Researchers reported sorting CD4+ naive, central memory, regulatory and stem cell-like memory cells via CD45RO/CCR7/CD25/CD127/CD95/CD27. Of note for this clone: The target antigen is unknown.

This clonotype was sampled from a woman younger than 35 in good health. Sequencing input: naive CD4+ T cells from blood. The rearrangement uses TRBV10-3 and TRBJ2-3, with 9 positions matching TRBD1. Written as DNA, the CDR3 is TGTGCCATCAGTTCCGGGACAGGGTTGGATACGCAGTATTTT. This translates into CAISSGTGLDTQYF.